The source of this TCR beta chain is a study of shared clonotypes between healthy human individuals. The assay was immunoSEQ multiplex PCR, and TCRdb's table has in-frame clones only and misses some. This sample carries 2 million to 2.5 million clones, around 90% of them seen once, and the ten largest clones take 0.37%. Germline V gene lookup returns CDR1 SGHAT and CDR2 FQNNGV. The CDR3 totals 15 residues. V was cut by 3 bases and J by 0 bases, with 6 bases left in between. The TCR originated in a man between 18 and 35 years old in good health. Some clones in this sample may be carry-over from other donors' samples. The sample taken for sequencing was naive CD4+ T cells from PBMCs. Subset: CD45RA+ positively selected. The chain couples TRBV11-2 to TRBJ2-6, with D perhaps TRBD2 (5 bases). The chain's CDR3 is CASSFGDSGANVLTF. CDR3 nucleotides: TGTGCCAGCAGCTTCGGGGACTCTGGGGCCAACGTCCTGACTTTC.